Detailed here is one T cell receptor beta chain. Original analysis: Amplifying reference gene primers gave estimates of nucleated cell counts. TCRdb keeps only in-frame clones here, not all; method: immunoSEQ multiplex PCR. That table furnishes V, J and clone size, whereas the DNA furnished D and trimming. The sample includes 85,000 to 120,000 clones, around 90% seen only once; the top ten take roughly 3.1%. The source of the sample is a study of blood T cell repertoires in COVID-19. Study background: Sites across the United States, Italy and Spain contributed samples from acute and convalescent COVID-19.

The CDR3 is 15 amino acids. V was clipped by 0 bases and J by 2 bases, with 14 bases between them. Germline values: CDR1 SQVTM, CDR2 ANQGSEA. The rearrangement joins TRBV29-1 to TRBJ2-7; tentatively, D is TRBD2 (6 bases). The sequencing input was peripheral blood. This receptor was taken from a man aged 50 or older with active or convalescent COVID-19. In nucleotides, the CDR3 is TGCAGCGTTGAAGATCGGCGGGGCCAAACCTACGAGCAGTACTTC. It yields the protein CSVEDRRGQTYEQYF.